The 20 T cell receptor beta chains listed next were all sequenced from one sample in a study of CD8+ T cells in alopecia areata. RNA extraction was followed by reverse transcription into cDNA, which acted as the sequencing template. This table comes from immunoSEQ multiplex PCR, and its TCRdb copy is limited to in-frame clones, with some not included. The sample consists of 9,000 to 13,000 clones, over 55% of them appearing once. Peripheral blood and lesional scalp punch biopsies came from alopecia areata patients. The material sequenced was skin, taken at week 0. These receptors were taken from a human donor with alopecia areata.

The chain is built from TRBV29-1 and TRBJ2-7; tentative D call: TRBD1 (6 bases). CDR3 size: 13 residues. Trimming shortened V by 3 bases and J by 6 bases, and 15 bases separated the two germline ends. Germline V gene lookup returns CDR1 SQVTM and CDR2 ANQGSEA. The CDR3 DNA reads as TGCAGCGTTGATGGGGGCATCGGTCTCGAGCAGTACTTC. This encodes CSVDGGIGLEQYF.

The genes are TRBV5-1 and TRBJ1-3; no reliable D call. The V end was cut by 1 base, the J end by 0 bases, with 5 bases between. Germline V lookup: CDR1 SGHRS, CDR2 YFSETQ. This CDR3 is 14 amino acids long. Here the CDR3 DNA reads TGCGCCAGCAGCTTGTTACACTCTGGAAACACCATATATTTT. Its protein is CASSLLHSGNTIYF. Full variable domain (rest looked up from reference TRBV5-1 and TRBJ1-3): KAGVTQTPRYLIKTRGQQVTLSCSPISGHRSVSWYQQTPGQGLQFLFEYFSETQRNKGNFPGRFSGRQFSNSRSEMNVSTLELGDSALYLCASSLLHSGNTIYFGEGSWLTVV.

The table lists this clone with a few counts. J is TRBJ1-1 and V is TRBV1; TRBD1, the D gene given by the table, was not confirmed from the DNA. TRBV1 has pseudogene status. This CDR3 comprises 12 residues. The chain's CDR3 is CASSRPGQEAFF. CDR3 nucleotides: TGCGCCAGCAGCCGACCGGGACAAGAAGCTTTCTTT.

V is TRBV7-9 and J is TRBJ2-2, with D possibly being TRBD2 (5 bases). Trimming took 1 base from V and 6 from J, leaving 12 bases between them. CDR3 length equals 15 residues. Germline V gene sequence: CDR1 SEHNR, CDR2 FQNEAQ (reference sequence). CDR3 nucleotide sequence: TGTGCCAGCAGCTTAGGAGTTGACTATGCCGGGGAGCTGTTTTTT. Its translation: CASSLGVDYAGELFF.

This clone was seen a handful of times. The rearrangement links TRBV6-1 to TRBJ1-2, with D maybe TRBD1 (5 bases). Germline-derived CDR1 and CDR2 are MNHNS and SASEGT. The CDR3 extends over 15 amino acids. Trimming cost V 6 bases and J 0 bases, with 14 bases left between them. CDR3 sequence reads: CASSPRVSANYGYTF. CDR3 DNA sequence: TGTGCCAGCAGCCCCAGGGTTTCGGCTAACTATGGCTACACCTTC.

The chain recombines TRBV6-1 with TRBJ1-5; perhaps TRBD1 as D (5 bases). There are 15 residues in the CDR3. Germline lookup yields CDR1 MNHNS and CDR2 SASEGT. Trimming cost V 1 base and J 7 bases, with 14 bases left between them. CDR3 DNA sequence: TGTGCCAGCAGTGAAGTGTCCGGGGGAGCACAGCCCCAGCATTTT. Protein: CASSEVSGGAQPQHF.

This chain links TRBV11-2 with TRBJ1-2; D remains unclear. This CDR3 comprises 13 residues. Germline V gives CDR1 SGHAT, CDR2 FQNNGV. Trimming stripped 5 bases from V and 10 bases from J, with 17 bases between. In DNA form, the CDR3 reads TGTGCCAGCAGCCTAACCGGGAACCTAGACTACACCTTC. Amino acid sequence: CASSLTGNLDYTF.

This clone was detected only a few times. Germline and junction disagree at one end, which may indicate a read error. In the same sample, other DNA sequences code for this CDR3. V and J are TRBV4-1 and TRBJ2-7; D unclear. The germline gives CDR1 MGHRA, CDR2 YSYEKL. This CDR3 is built from 12 residues. CDR3 amino acids: CASSQGFGEQYF. CDR3 nucleotides: TGTGCCAGCAGCCAAGGGTTCGGCGAGCAGTACTTC.

The chain employs TRBV11-2 and TRBJ2-7, with 7 bases lining up with TRBD1. With V trimmed by 5 bases and J by 0 bases, 7 bases remained unmatched. The V gene's germline CDR1 is SGHAT and CDR2 FQNNGV. The CDR3 has 15 residues. The CDR3 sequence is CASSLDTGDSYEQYF. CDR3 in DNA: TGTGCCAGCAGCCTCGACACAGGGGACTCCTACGAGCAGTACTTC.

This clone has only a few counts. This sequence joins TRBV6-1 and TRBJ2-1; tentatively, D is TRBD2 (7 bases). Between the trimmed V and J ends, which lost 4 bases and 6 bases, there was a span of 13 bases. The CDR3 is made up of 14 amino acids. Germline CDR1 is MNHNS and CDR2 is SASEGT. The CDR3 loop is CASSVQGGPNEQFF. CDR3 nucleotides: TGTGCCAGCAGTGTACAGGGAGGGCCCAATGAGCAGTTCTTC.

V and J are TRBV6-6 and TRBJ1-1; D gene unclear. The V end lost 1 base, the J end lost 1 base, and 7 bases lay between the germline ends. Germline CDR1 MNHNY, CDR2 SVGAGI (reference sequence). The CDR3 spans 14 residues. The CDR3 nucleotides read TGTGCCAGCAGTTACTTTGGAGAGAACACTGAAGCTTTCTTT. Translated: CASSYFGENTEAFF.

The chain couples TRBV30 to TRBJ2-1; D is uncertain. The CDR3 covers 14 residues. Germline lookup yields CDR1 GTSNPN and CDR2 SVGIG (reference sequence). Trimming removed 5 bases at V and 2 bases at J, with 13 bases between. CDR3 loop: CAWASRVPYNEQFF. CDR3 bases: TGTGCCTGGGCATCTAGGGTACCCTACAATGAGCAGTTCTTC.

As to this clone: Other DNA sequences in this sample translate to the same CDR3. J is TRBJ2-1 and V is TRBV5-1, with D possibly matching TRBD2 (5 bases). There are 13 residues in the CDR3. CDR1 SGHRS and CDR2 YFSETQ come from the germline V gene. V was cut by 4 bases and J by 5 bases, with 10 bases left in between. CDR3 in amino acids: CASSPSGNNEQFF. The DNA of the CDR3 is TGCGCCAGCAGCCCCTCGGGGAACAATGAGCAGTTCTTC.

The V gene is TRBV7-8, the J gene TRBJ1-4; a weak D match, TRBD1 (5 bases). The CDR3 runs to 14 residues. Germline V CDR1 and CDR2: SGHVS, FQNEAQ. V lost 5 bases, J lost 6 bases, and 13 bases lay in between. The CDR3 region is CASSARRGDEKLFF. The DNA of the CDR3 is TGTGCCAGCAGCGCCCGACGGGGGGATGAAAAACTGTTTTTT.

This clone is medium-sized. V is TRBV7-9 and J is TRBJ1-1; 7 positions match TRBD1. Germline CDR1 reads SEHNR; CDR2 reads FQNEAQ (reference sequence). The V gene end was trimmed by 2 bases and the J gene end by 6 bases; junction bases not matched to a gene: 15. This CDR3 region has 17 residues. CDR3 sequence reads: CASSLSGGGGSWAEAFF. The DNA of the CDR3 is TGTGCCAGCAGCTTATCAGGGGGAGGTGGTTCGTGGGCTGAAGCTTTCTTT.

J is TRBJ1-2 and V is TRBV7-9, with 7 bases fitting TRBD1. Trimming took 2 bases from V and 3 from J; bases not matched to a gene: 6. The germline V gene has CDR1 SEHNR and CDR2 FQNEAQ (reference sequence). The CDR3 consists of 15 residues. The CDR3 coding sequence is TGTGCCAGCAGCTTATTGGGACAGCCGGACTATGGCTACACCTTC. Its translation is CASSLLGQPDYGYTF. The full variable domain, its missing parts supplied by reference TRBV7-9 and TRBJ1-2, is DTGVSQNPRHKITKRGQNVTFRCDPISEHNRLYWYRQTLGQGPEFLTYFQNEAQLEKSRLLSDRFSAERPKGSFSTLEIQRTEQGDSAMYLCASSLLGQPDYGYTFGSGTRLTVV.

V is TRBV29-1 and J is TRBJ1-2; TRBD1 matches 7 bases. The CDR3 is 15 residues long. Trimming cost V 0 bases and J 2 bases; bases outside gene matches: 6. Germline V gene lookup returns CDR1 SQVTM and CDR2 ANQGSEA. In DNA, the CDR3 is TGCAGCGTTGAAGAAGGGGGCTTACGAAACTATGGCTACACCTTC. Translation gives CSVEEGGLRNYGYTF.

Here the CDR3 reads CASSHVAGLLYF. The CDR3 DNA reads as TGCGCCAGCAGCCACGTAGCGGGCCTTCTGTACTTC. V gene TRBV4-1 combines with J gene TRBJ2-5; the match to TRBD2 covers 7 bases. V lost 3 bases to trimming and J lost 13 bases; unmatched junction nucleotides: 8. Germline loops: CDR1 MGHRA, CDR2 YSYEKL. The CDR3 runs to 12 residues.

This sequence joins TRBV11-1 and TRBJ2-3, with 13 bases fitting TRBD2. Germline CDR1 is SGHAT and CDR2 is FQDESV (reference sequence). This CDR3 is built from 17 residues. V lost 4 bases and J lost 3; bases outside the gene matches: 7. CDR3 loop: CASSSRTSGGLTDTQYF. The CDR3 DNA follows: TGTGCCAGCAGCTCCCGGACTAGCGGGGGATTGACAGATACGCAGTATTTT.

The chain has TRBV9 and TRBJ1-1, with D perhaps TRBD1 (6 bases). The CDR3 spans 14 residues. The ends were cut back, 3 bases at V and 0 bases at J, with 9 bases in the middle. The germline CDR1 and CDR2 sequences are SGDLS and YYNGEE. This chain's CDR3 is CASSAGQMNTEAFF. DNA for the CDR3: TGTGCCAGCAGCGCAGGACAGATGAACACTGAAGCTTTCTTT. Supplemented by reference TRBV9 and TRBJ1-1, the full variable domain reads DSGVTQTPKHLITATGQRVTLRCSPRSGDLSVYWYQQSLDQGLQFLIQYYNGEERAKGNILERFSAQQFPDLHSELNLSSLELGDSALYFCASSAGQMNTEAFFGQGTRLTVV.